Listed here are 26 T cell receptor beta chains from one sample, sequenced in a study of blood T cells in healthy people across ages. PCR was performed a second time for about 7 to 11 cycles using a sample-barcoded 5' primer and a J-beta primer mix. TCRdb re-called the 5' RACE reads through MiXCR, storing one row per CDR3 protein. Of fewer than 2,000,000 distinct CDR3 sequences listed, about 31% are singletons. Sequencing was done on a sample of blood. These receptor sequences come from a woman aged 30 to 39 in good health.

This sequence joins TRBV6-6 and TRBJ1-4; D is uncertain. The CDR3 totals 16 residues. Trimming pared 1 base from V and 1 base from J, leaving 10 bases between. Germline CDR1 and CDR2: MNHNY and SVGAGI (reference sequence). The DNA for the CDR3 is TGTGCCAGCAGTTACTTGGACCCTAGAACTAATGAAAAACTGTTTTTT. Translation: CASSYLDPRTNEKLFF.

This clonotype was recorded a few times. The J gene is TRBJ1-2, the V gene TRBV29-1, with a possible D match to TRBD1 (5 bases). V lost 2 bases to trimming and J lost 8 bases, with 15 bases between them. The germline V gene encodes CDR1 SQVTM and CDR2 ANQGSEA. This CDR3 region has 13 residues. CDR3 sequence reads: CSVEWTSRGGYTF. The CDR3 bases are TGCAGCGTTGAATGGACGTCCCGGGGGGGCTACACCTTC.

A few counts support this clonotype. V gene TRBV9 combines with J gene TRBJ2-3; 10 bases match TRBD2. Germline V CDR1 and CDR2: SGDLS, YYNGEE. Trimming at V came to 8 bases and at J to 2 bases, leaving 14 bases not matched to a gene. The CDR3 runs to 17 residues. Here the CDR3 reads CASSTDFSGRYTDTQYF. For the CDR3, the DNA is TGTGCCAGTAGCACCGACTTTAGCGGGAGGTACACAGATACGCAGTATTTT.

The V gene is TRBV21-1, the J gene TRBJ2-1; the table's D call of TRBD1 was not tested on the DNA. TRBV21-1 corresponds to a pseudogene. The CDR3 contains 18 residues. CDR3 sequence (DNA): TGTGCCAGCAGCACCTCCCCGGTCCGGGACGCCCGTTACAATGAGCAGTTCTTC. It translates to CASSTSPVRDARYNEQFF.

V gene TRBV4-1 combines with J gene TRBJ2-3; D remains unclear. Germline V gene sequence: CDR1 MGHRA, CDR2 YSYEKL. The CDR3 contains 16 residues. Trimming took 4 bases from V and 0 from J, leaving 14 bases between them. The CDR3 DNA follows: TGCGCCAGCAGCCTCGGACCGCTCCCTAGCACAGATACGCAGTATTTT. This codes for CASSLGPLPSTDTQYF.

V gene TRBV27 combines with J gene TRBJ1-5, with 8 bases aligning to TRBD1. The CDR3 has 15 residues. Germline assignment: CDR1 MNHEY and CDR2 SMNVEV (reference sequence). Trimming removed 4 bases from V and 3 bases from J; junction bases left unmatched: 5. CDR3 amino acids: CASSSVTGDNQPQHF. CDR3 nucleotide sequence: TGTGCCAGCAGTTCGGTGACAGGGGACAATCAGCCCCAGCATTTT.

There are a few counts of this clonotype. The V and J genes are TRBV7-7 and TRBJ2-3; 14 bases map to TRBD2. Trimming took 3 bases from V and 4 from J; bases not matched to a gene: 0. CDR1 and CDR2 from the germline V gene are SSHAT and FNYEAQ (reference sequence). CDR3 length equals 15 residues. This CDR3 is CASSLGLAGADTQYF. The CDR3 nucleotides are TGTGCCAGCAGCTTGGGACTAGCGGGAGCAGATACGCAGTATTTT.

To note about this clonotype: This may arise from a read error, as a much more abundant clone is one base away. The chain couples TRBV29-1 to TRBJ2-7; possibly TRBD1 or TRBD2 for D (6 bases each). The DNA matches TRBJ2-5 better at its end, which makes the J call doubtful. The CDR3 loop spans 14 amino acids. CDR1 is SQVTM, CDR2 ANQGSEA, per germline. CDR3 DNA sequence: TGCAGCGTTGAAGAGGGACTGGGGGCGGAGACCCAGTACTTC. Amino acids: CSVEEGLGAETQYF.

This chain links TRBV4-1 with TRBJ1-2; no firm D call. The CDR3 length is 12 residues. Germline assignment: CDR1 MGHRA and CDR2 YSYEKL. V shed 2 bases and J shed 5 bases, with 6 bases lying between them. The CDR3 sequence is CASSQPVYGYTF. The DNA of the CDR3 is TGCGCCAGCAGCCAACCGGTTTATGGCTACACCTTC.

The chain has TRBV7-2 and TRBJ1-1; perhaps TRBD1 as D (5 bases). This CDR3 is 15 amino acids long. The ends were cut back, 3 bases at V and 5 bases at J, with 16 bases in the middle. CDR1 is SGHTA and CDR2 is FQGNSA in the germline V gene. The DNA for the CDR3 is TGTGCCAGCAGCTTTACCAGGGTAAGGTGGACTGAAGCTTTCTTT. Protein sequence: CASSFTRVRWTEAFF. The full variable domain, in which reference TRBV7-2 and TRBJ1-1 provide the parts outside the CDR3, is GAGVSQSPSNKVTEKGKDVELRCDPISGHTALYWYRQSLGQGLEFLIYFQGNSAPDKSGLPSDRFSAERTGGSVSTLTIQRTQQEDSAVYLCASSFTRVRWTEAFFGQGTRLTVV.

In this sample, this clonotype turned up a few times. This rearrangement joins TRBV21-1 to TRBJ2-7; no DNA check was done on the table's D call, TRBD2. TRBV21-1 is tagged as a pseudogene. The length of the CDR3 is 15 residues. CDR3 in DNA: TGTGCCAGCAGCACCCTCAAAGTGCGTAGGTACGAGCAGTACTTC. Translated: CASSTLKVRRYEQYF.

This clonotype was seen only a few times. The chain recombines TRBV6-5 with TRBJ2-3; 11 bases are a match to TRBD2. CDR3 length: 16 residues. CDR1 and CDR2 from the germline V gene are MNHEY and SVGAGI. V gave up 6 bases and J gave up 2 bases; unmatched junction bases: 7. CDR3 amino acids: CASRRGTSGPTDTQYF. The DNA of the CDR3 is TGTGCCAGCAGGCGCGGGACTAGCGGACCCACAGATACGCAGTATTTT.

V gene TRBV19 combines with J gene TRBJ2-7, with 8 positions matching TRBD2. The end of the DNA aligns better with TRBJ2-5, so the J call may be wrong. This CDR3 region has 14 residues. The germline gives CDR1 LNHDA, CDR2 SQIVND (reference sequence). The CDR3 loop is CASSQKAGVETQYF. The CDR3 nucleotides read TGTGCCAGTAGCCAAAAAGCGGGAGTAGAGACCCAGTACTTC.

As to this clonotype: With a much larger clone just one base away, this may be a read error. The chain employs TRBV10-3 and TRBJ2-1, with TRBD2 matching over 9 bases. The germline CDR1 and CDR2 sequences are ENHRY and SYGVKD. V shed 10 bases and J 8 bases; nucleotides not matched to a gene: 9. CDR3 size: 13 residues. The CDR3 DNA reads TGTGCCACCTGTAGCGGGAGAGGGGATGAGCAGTTCTTC. Translating it yields CATCSGRGDEQFF.

The chain has TRBV4-1 and TRBJ2-1; TRBD2 matches 8 bases. The CDR3 has 15 amino acids. Germline CDR1 is MGHRA and CDR2 is YSYEKL. Germline trimming cut 6 bases from V and 7 bases from J; bases unmatched to any gene: 11. CDR3 in DNA: TGCGCCAGCAGGAAGTTGGGACTAGGGGAAAATGAGCAGTTCTTC. Residues: CASRKLGLGENEQFF.

Remarks on this clonotype: A much larger clone lies a single base off, so this may be a read error. The chain recombines TRBV25-1 with TRBJ1-2; D remains ambiguous. CDR1 is MGHDK, CDR2 SYGVNS, per germline. Trimming left V 6 bases short and J 4 bases short, with 6 bases between. The CDR3 length is 11 residues. The DNA for the CDR3 is TGTGCCAGCAGGGAGGCCTATGGCTACACCTTC. Translated: CASREAYGYTF.

CDR3 amino acids: CAIREQGVDAEAFF. Here the CDR3 DNA reads TGTGCCATCAGGGAACAGGGTGTGGACGCTGAAGCTTTCTTT. The J gene is TRBJ1-1, the V gene TRBV10-3, with a weak D call TRBD1 (6 bases). The germline V gene encodes CDR1 ENHRY and CDR2 SYGVKD. The V end lost 6 bases, the J end lost 6 bases, and 17 bases lay between the germline ends. The CDR3 extends over 14 amino acids.

The chain couples TRBV24-1 to TRBJ2-3; maybe TRBD2 (5 bases). CDR1 is KGHDR, CDR2 SFDVKD, per germline. The CDR3 extends over 14 amino acids. Trimming left V 4 bases short and J 6 bases short, with 13 bases between. The CDR3 sequence is CATSDPRTVDTQYF. As DNA, the CDR3 is TGTGCCACCAGTGACCCCCGGACTGTGGATACGCAGTATTTT.

V is TRBV20-1 and J is TRBJ1-4, with D unclear. Germline V gene sequence: CDR1 DFQATT, CDR2 SNEGSKA (reference sequence). V was pared by 1 base and J by 7 bases, with 7 bases between. The CDR3 has 12 residues. DNA of the CDR3: TGCAGTGCTAGAGTTGATGGTGAAAAACTGTTTTTT. This translates into CSARVDGEKLFF.

This clonotype was seen only a few times. The rearrangement uses TRBV15 and TRBJ2-7; no definite D call. The CDR3 covers 18 residues. In germline, CDR1 is LNHNV, CDR2 YYDKDF (reference sequence). Trimming left V 0 bases short and J 2 bases short, with 20 bases between. The CDR3 nucleotides are TGTGCCACCAGCAGAGATCTTCCAGATTCCGAAGAAACCTACGAGCAGTACTTC. The encoded protein is CATSRDLPDSEETYEQYF.

The chain is built from TRBV28 and TRBJ2-1; D perhaps matches TRBD2 (6 bases). CDR1 and CDR2 (germline): MDHEN, SYDVKM. CDR3 length equals 13 residues. Trimming removed 10 bases at V and 2 bases at J, with 12 bases between. The CDR3 sequence: CAISGTPYNEQFF. The DNA for the CDR3 is TGTGCCATCTCCGGGACTCCCTACAATGAGCAGTTCTTC.

This clonotype was seen only a few times. The chain has TRBV5-1 and TRBJ2-6; D is uncertain. Germline V gives CDR1 SGHRS, CDR2 YFSETQ. The CDR3 length is 11 residues. The V gene lost 3 bases and the J gene lost 6 bases, with 1 base spanning the gap. CDR3 sequence reads: CASSSANVLTF. The CDR3 nucleotides are TGCGCCAGCAGCTCGGCCAACGTCCTGACTTTC.

V is TRBV20-1 and J is TRBJ2-5; possibly TRBD2 for D (6 bases). The CDR3 has 15 amino acids. V shed 5 bases and J shed 0 bases, with 16 bases lying between them. CDR1 DFQATT and CDR2 SNEGSKA come from the germline V gene (reference sequence). The CDR3 bases are TGCAGTGCTGGCAGGGACTCTTGGTACCAAGAGACCCAGTACTTC. Its protein product is CSAGRDSWYQETQYF.

The chain carries TRBV20-1 and TRBJ1-5, with D tentatively TRBD1 (5 bases). This CDR3 is built from 14 residues. Germline V gene lookup returns CDR1 DFQATT and CDR2 SNEGSKA (reference sequence). Trimming removed 2 bases at V and 5 bases at J, with 13 bases between. CDR3 nucleotides: TGCAGTGCTAGATCCTCCCAGGGCTATCAGCCCCAGCATTTT. Translating gives CSARSSQGYQPQHF.

This clonotype was observed a few times. The gene calls are TRBV29-1 and TRBJ1-1; possible D gene TRBD1, 5 bases. Germline V gene sequence: CDR1 SQVTM, CDR2 ANQGSEA. V was shortened by 6 bases and J by 10 bases, with 21 bases between the two germline ends. The CDR3 consists of 13 residues. The CDR3 here is CSVTTPGERGAFF. The CDR3, as DNA: TGCAGCGTGACCACCCCGGGTGAGAGGGGAGCTTTCTTT.

This clonotype was recorded a few times. The gene calls are TRBV9 and TRBJ2-7; the D gene is possibly TRBD2 (5 bases). Judging by the DNA end, TRBJ2-5 fits better; the J call may be wrong. This CDR3 spans 14 amino acids. Germline V gene data show CDR1 as SGDLS and CDR2 as YYNGEE. The CDR3 sequence is CASSPPPWRETQYF. CDR3 nucleotide sequence: TGTGCCAGCAGCCCCCCCCCTTGGAGGGAGACCCAGTACTTC.